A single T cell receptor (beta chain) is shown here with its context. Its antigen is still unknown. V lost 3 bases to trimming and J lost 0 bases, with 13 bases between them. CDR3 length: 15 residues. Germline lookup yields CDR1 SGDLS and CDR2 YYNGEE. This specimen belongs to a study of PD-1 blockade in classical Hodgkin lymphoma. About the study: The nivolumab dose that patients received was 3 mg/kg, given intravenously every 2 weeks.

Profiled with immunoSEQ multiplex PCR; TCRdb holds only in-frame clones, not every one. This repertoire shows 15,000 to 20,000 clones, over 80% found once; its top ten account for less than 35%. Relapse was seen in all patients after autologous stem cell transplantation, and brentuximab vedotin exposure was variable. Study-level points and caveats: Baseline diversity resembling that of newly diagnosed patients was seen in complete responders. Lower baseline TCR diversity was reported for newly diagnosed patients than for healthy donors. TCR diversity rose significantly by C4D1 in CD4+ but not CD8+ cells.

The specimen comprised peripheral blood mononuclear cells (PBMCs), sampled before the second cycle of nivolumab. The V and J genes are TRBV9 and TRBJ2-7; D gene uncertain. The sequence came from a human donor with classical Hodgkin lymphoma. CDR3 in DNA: TGTGCCAGCAGCGCCCGGACGGACCCCTCCTACGAGCAGTACTTC. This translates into CASSARTDPSYEQYF.